This entry lists 24 T cell receptor beta chains sequenced from one sample in a study of beta chain features in type 1 diabetes (dated by TCRdb to 2016 to 2019). Overall study results and their limits: A moderate but significant shortening of TCRB CDR3 length was observed in type 1 diabetes patients in all four CD4+ subsets.

Their target antigens are unknown. Library preparation used the immunoSEQ multiplex PCR assay. The entire amount of isolated RNA was reverse transcribed using the High Capacity cDNA Reverse Transcription Kit, so the sequenced TCRB transcripts were expressed ones. The clones in this table, taken by TCRdb from immuneACCESS, are in-frame only. Not every clone is retained; where verified, under half of the shortfall comes from an unresolved V gene, and the cause of the rest is unknown. The sample yields about 260,000 clones; roughly 21% were counted once. The ten largest make up 0.028% of the sample. The sample was naive CD4+ T cells from blood. The cell subset or site label on this specimen signifies: true naive CD4+ T cells. The receptors here all came from a woman aged 40 to 49 with type 1 diabetes.

CDR3 nucleotides: TGTGCCAGCAGCGAACCAGCAACTAATGAAAAACTGTTTTTT. This translates into CASSEPATNEKLFF. The chain combines TRBV9 with TRBJ1-4; D ambiguous. The CDR3 is 14 residues long. The V end lost 3 bases, the J end lost 0 bases, and 6 bases lay between the germline ends. The germline gives CDR1 SGDLS, CDR2 YYNGEE.

This clone was seen more than once but under ten times. This chain connects TRBV7-9 to TRBJ2-1; 8 positions agree with TRBD1. Germline V gene sequence: CDR1 SEHNR, CDR2 FQNEAQ (reference sequence). The V and J ends lost 8 bases and 3 bases, in that order; junction bases with no gene match: 6. The CDR3 has 14 amino acids. The CDR3 bases are TGTGCCAGCCGTGACAGGGGAGTCTACAATGAGCAGTTCTTC. Translated: CASRDRGVYNEQFF.

This clone was recorded a few times. This chain joins TRBV28 and TRBJ2-4; 12 bases agree with TRBD1. The CDR3 loop spans 15 amino acids. The V gene's germline CDR1 is MDHEN and CDR2 SYDVKM. Trimming cost V 3 bases and J 5 bases; bases outside gene matches: 2. CDR3 coding DNA: TGTGCCAGCAGTTTGGGACAGGGGGCGCAAAACATTCAGTACTTC. Translation gives CASSLGQGAQNIQYF.

The chain combines TRBV10-3 with TRBJ1-3; D ambiguous. The germline V gene has CDR1 ENHRY and CDR2 SYGVKD. This CDR3 comprises 15 residues. V lost 0 bases and J 7 bases, leaving 13 bases between the germline ends. This chain's CDR3 is CAISESAGLRNTIYF. The CDR3 DNA reads TGTGCCATCAGTGAGTCCGCTGGGCTCAGGAACACCATATATTTT.

The chain couples TRBV4-3 to TRBJ1-2; 7 positions match TRBD1. The CDR3 covers 21 residues. Germline V gene lookup returns CDR1 LGHNA and CDR2 YSLEER. With V trimmed by 1 base and J by 7 bases, 27 bases remained unmatched. The CDR3 DNA sequence: TGCGCCAGCAGCCAAGCAGGAGGGAGCCCGGGACAGTACTCTGTGGGGGGTGGCTACACCTTC. Protein product: CASSQAGGSPGQYSVGGGYTF.

The chain carries TRBV7-2 and TRBJ2-2; no firm D call. There are 13 residues in the CDR3. The V and J ends lost 5 bases and 7 bases respectively, with 11 bases between them. Germline V CDR1 and CDR2: SGHTA, FQGNSA. The CDR3 loop is CASSPRSDGELFF. CDR3 nucleotide sequence: TGTGCCAGCAGCCCCCGCAGTGACGGGGAGCTGTTTTTT.

This clone turned up a few times. The V call is TRBV4-3, the J call TRBJ1-2; D is perhaps TRBD1 (6 bases). Germline V gene sequence: CDR1 LGHNA, CDR2 YSLEER. V lost 2 bases and J 8 bases, leaving 15 bases between the germline ends. The length of the CDR3 is 14 residues. The CDR3 protein is CASSQYREDGGYTF. The CDR3 coding sequence is TGCGCCAGCAGCCAATACAGGGAAGATGGAGGCTACACCTTC.

The V call is TRBV27, the J call TRBJ2-7, with 8 nucleotides matching TRBD1. This CDR3 region has 13 residues. Germline CDR1 MNHEY, CDR2 SMNVEV (reference sequence). V shed 6 bases and J 3 bases; nucleotides not matched to a gene: 4. The CDR3 spells CASSYDRGYEQYF. CDR3 DNA: TGTGCCAGCAGCTATGACAGGGGCTACGAGCAGTACTTC.

This clone was observed a handful of times. The V call is TRBV9, the J call TRBJ1-2; 10 bases are shared with TRBD1. Germline V gene sequence: CDR1 SGDLS, CDR2 YYNGEE. There are 18 residues in the CDR3. The V segment lost 1 base and the J segment 4 bases; nucleotides outside the gene matches: 13. The CDR3 coding sequence is TGTGCCAGCAGCGTATCGATCCAAGAGACAGGGGGCAGCTATGGCTACACCTTC. Translating gives CASSVSIQETGGSYGYTF. Full variable domain (rest looked up from reference TRBV9 and TRBJ1-2): DSGVTQTPKHLITATGQRVTLRCSPRSGDLSVYWYQQSLDQGLQFLIQYYNGEERAKGNILERFSAQQFPDLHSELNLSSLELGDSALYFCASSVSIQETGGSYGYTFGSGTRLTVV.

In this sample, this clone turned up a few times. The V call is TRBV9, the J call TRBJ2-5; no clear D gene. The CDR3 extends over 13 amino acids. Deletions cut 4 bases from V and 2 bases from J, with 9 bases between. CDR1 is SGDLS, CDR2 YYNGEE, per germline. For the CDR3, the DNA is TGTGCCAGCAGCCCCTCGGTGCAAGAGACCCAGTACTTC. Its protein is CASSPSVQETQYF.

In its sample, this clone was seen a few times. The CDR3 nucleotides are TGCGCCAGCAGCCTCCGGGAGGGGTGGACTGAAGCTTTCTTT. This translates into CASSLREGWTEAFF. The V gene is TRBV4-1, the J gene TRBJ1-1; D is possibly TRBD1 (5 bases). Germline-derived CDR1 and CDR2 are MGHRA and YSYEKL. V shed 4 bases and J shed 5 bases, with 14 bases lying between them. CDR3 size: 14 residues.

This clone has more than one count but fewer than ten. The chain has TRBV20-1 and TRBJ2-7, with TRBD2 matching over 7 bases. The germline gives CDR1 DFQATT, CDR2 SNEGSKA (reference sequence). The CDR3 is 11 residues long. The CDR3, as DNA: TGCAGCCTCGGGGGGTCCTACGAGCAGTACTTC. Translated: CSLGGSYEQYF.

The genes are TRBV28 and TRBJ2-1; 10 bases are a match to TRBD2. This CDR3 region has 16 residues. Germline-derived CDR1 and CDR2 are MDHEN and SYDVKM. Trimming cost V 6 bases and J 4 bases; bases outside gene matches: 9. This chain's CDR3 is CASSSPTSGEYNEQFF. DNA of the CDR3: TGTGCCAGCAGCTCCCCTACTAGCGGGGAGTACAATGAGCAGTTCTTC.

The genes are TRBV28 and TRBJ2-3, with D possibly matching TRBD2 (6 bases). Trimming took off 7 bases at V and 10 bases at J, with 18 bases between the two ends. The CDR3 sequence is 13 residues long. CDR1 and CDR2 from the germline V gene are MDHEN and SYDVKM. CDR3 loop: CASTSFASGAQYF. The CDR3 nucleotides are TGTGCCAGCACTTCTTTCGCCTCGGGGGCGCAGTATTTT.

The chain recombines TRBV27 with TRBJ2-3; TRBD1 matches at 10 bases. This CDR3 has 15 amino acids. J lost 4 bases, V lost 4 bases, and 5 bases had no gene match. CDR1 and CDR2 (germline): MNHEY, SMNVEV (reference sequence). The CDR3 here is CASSSDRGRADTQYF. The CDR3 DNA reads as TGTGCCAGCAGTTCGGACAGGGGGAGAGCAGATACGCAGTATTTT.

The chain is built from TRBV5-4 and TRBJ1-3; TRBD1 is a possible D gene (5 bases). Germline assignment: CDR1 SGHNT and CDR2 YYREEE (reference sequence). Deletions cut 3 bases from V and 2 bases from J, with 12 bases between. The CDR3 runs 15 residues. The CDR3: CASSSQQDAGNTIYF. The CDR3 nucleotides read TGTGCCAGCAGCTCGCAACAGGATGCTGGAAACACCATATATTTT.

There are a few counts of this clone. This chain connects TRBV6-6 to TRBJ2-3, with 8 bases matching TRBD1. CDR1 is MNHNY and CDR2 is SVGAGI in the germline V gene (reference sequence). The CDR3 is made up of 15 amino acids. V shed 5 bases, J shed 3 bases, and the junction held 7 bases outside the gene matches. The CDR3 sequence is CASSPGGLGTDTQYF. Written as DNA, the CDR3 is TGTGCCAGCAGTCCAGGGGGCTTGGGGACAGATACGCAGTATTTT.

The table lists this clone with a few counts. The chain employs TRBV7-6 and TRBJ2-7; 8 bases line up with TRBD1. CDR1 SGHVS and CDR2 FNYEAQ come from the germline V gene. V lost 4 bases and J lost 4; bases outside the gene matches: 12. CDR3 length equals 16 residues. The CDR3 coding sequence is TGTGCCAGCAGCTCAGTCGAGGACAGGGTGGGTTACGAGCAGTACTTC. It codes for CASSSVEDRVGYEQYF.

The table lists this clone with a few counts. The V and J genes are TRBV10-3 and TRBJ1-2, with D possibly matching TRBD1 (5 bases). The CDR3 is 13 amino acids. Germline V lookup: CDR1 ENHRY, CDR2 SYGVKD. The ends were cut back, 10 bases at V and 2 bases at J, with 14 bases in the middle. The chain's CDR3 is CATKAGDNYGYTF. The CDR3 DNA is TGTGCCACCAAGGCGGGGGACAACTATGGCTACACCTTC.

V is TRBV9 and J is TRBJ2-5, with TRBD2 as a possible D gene (5 bases). The CDR3 runs 15 residues. Germline V gives CDR1 SGDLS, CDR2 YYNGEE. V lost 0 bases, J lost 1 base, and 10 bases lay in between. CDR3 bases: TGTGCCAGCAGCGTAGTGGTGGGGAGCCAAGAGACCCAGTACTTC. Translating gives CASSVVVGSQETQYF.

The genes are TRBV28 and TRBJ1-5; weak D call: TRBD1 (5 bases). The V end was cut by 10 bases, the J end by 3 bases, with 19 bases between. The germline gives CDR1 MDHEN, CDR2 SYDVKM. This CDR3 has 15 amino acids. CDR3 DNA: TGTGCCACAGCACCAGCGGGGCCCCCCAATCAGCCCCAGCATTTT. Its translation: CATAPAGPPNQPQHF.

This clone was seen more than once but under ten times. The chain joins TRBV7-3 to TRBJ1-1, with a possible D match to TRBD1 (6 bases). Germline CDR1 SGHTA, CDR2 FQGTGA. The CDR3 is made up of 13 amino acids. V was pared by 7 bases and J by 6 bases, with 15 bases between. The CDR3 nucleotides are TGTGCCAGCACCTCCCAGGGGCGCGCTGAAGCTTTCTTT. This codes for CASTSQGRAEAFF.

In its sample, this clone was seen a few times. V usage is TRBV28 and J usage is TRBJ2-7, with D possibly matching TRBD1 (6 bases). The V end lost 6 bases, the J end lost 5 bases, and 17 bases lay between the germline ends. CDR3 length: 14 residues. CDR1 and CDR2 (germline): MDHEN, SYDVKM. The CDR3 DNA follows: TGTGCCAGCAGCCGCAGGGGACCCAGGGACGAGCAGTACTTC. It codes for CASSRRGPRDEQYF.

This clone was seen only a few times. The rearrangement uses TRBV4-3 and TRBJ2-3, with 9 bases matching TRBD2. CDR1 is LGHNA, CDR2 YSLEER, per germline. J was trimmed by 3 bases and V by 0 bases; bases with no gene match: 4. CDR3 length equals 16 residues. CDR3 DNA sequence: TGCGCCAGCAGCCAAGACGCGGGAGGGCGGACAGATACGCAGTATTTT. This encodes CASSQDAGGRTDTQYF.